The TCR beta chain under discussion was sequenced for a study of T cells in Graves' hyperthyroidism and ophthalmopathy. Study-level results: Ophthalmopathy was distinguished from stable hyperthyroidism by 13 V-J signatures.

TCR beta CDR3 regions were amplified from RNA. The TCR CDR3 was amplified in a first-round RT-PCR using the HTBI primer set. Each CDR3 protein gets one entry after TCRdb re-called the multiplex PCR reads with MiXCR. The sample carries about 300,000 distinct CDR3 sequences, roughly an eighth recorded once. This CDR3 comprises 13 residues. Germline V CDR1 and CDR2: SEHNR, FQNEAQ (reference sequence). V was pared by 7 bases and J by 0 bases, with 9 bases between. This clonotype was seen at least ten times. Its antigen is still unknown. The genes are TRBV7-9 and TRBJ2-5, with D unclear. Sequenced: blood. The receptor was isolated from a woman aged 40-49 years with Graves' hyperthyroidism. CDR3 in amino acids: CASTGRNQETQYF. CDR3 bases: TGTGCCAGCACCGGACGGAACCAAGAGACCCAGTACTTC.